This T cell receptor beta chain originates from a study of spatial heterogeneity in lung cancer. On the study more broadly: Donors were roughly 72 untreated early-stage non-small cell lung cancer patients. Each unique TCR and UMI combination was seen more than ten times on average in raw reads. Available PBMC from follow-up, collected a median of roughly 24 months after resection, underwent sequencing.

TCRdb reprocessed the 5' RACE reads with MiXCR, giving one entry per CDR3 protein. The profile shows over 15,000 distinct CDR3 sequences, around 5.9% of them singletons. Time point defined: blood at routine non-recurrence follow-up after resection. No cell sorting; template was whole RNA from tumor, lung tissue or PBMC. This clonotype was counted at least ten times. The clonotype originates from a male donor with early-stage non-small cell lung cancer. Material: PBMCs, obtained at follow-up.

The CDR3 loop reads CASSRQPSYEQYF. The CDR3 nucleotides read TGTGCCAGCAGCCGACAACCCTCCTACGAGCAGTACTTC. The chain is built from TRBV3-1 and TRBJ2-7; no definite D call. The length of the CDR3 is 13 residues. Germline CDR1 LGHDT, CDR2 YNNKEL (reference sequence). Trimming took off 4 bases at V and 0 bases at J, with 7 bases between the two ends.